Below, 17 T cell receptor beta chains from the same sample are listed, as sequenced in a study of graft-versus-host responses after intestinal transplantation. This table comes from immunoSEQ multiplex PCR, and its TCRdb copy is limited to in-frame clones, with some not included. The sample includes about 54,000 clones, about 89% of them seen just once. The input for sequencing was PBMCs, taken nearly 670 days after intestinal transplant. The receptors originated from a human patient who received an intestinal transplant, so some T cells may come from the graft donor.

The rearrangement uses TRBV7-3 and TRBJ2-1, with 9 nucleotides matching TRBD1. Germline lookup yields CDR1 SGHTA and CDR2 FQGTGA. With V trimmed by 5 bases and J by 0 bases, 8 bases remained unmatched. The CDR3 consists of 17 residues. The CDR3 DNA sequence: TGTGCCAGCAGCCTTACAGGGGGCGATTACTCCTACAATGAGCAGTTCTTC. It specifies CASSLTGGDYSYNEQFF.

The J gene is TRBJ2-7, the V gene TRBV9; TRBD1 agrees at 7 bases. This CDR3 is built from 15 residues. The germline gives CDR1 SGDLS, CDR2 YYNGEE. V shed 4 bases and J 7 bases; nucleotides not matched to a gene: 14. The CDR3 spells CASSMQTGPLGEQYF. The CDR3 DNA follows: TGTGCCAGCAGCATGCAGACAGGGCCCCTGGGGGAGCAGTACTTC.

The chain carries TRBV6-5 and TRBJ1-5; no clear D. Germline V gene sequence: CDR1 MNHEY, CDR2 SVGAGI. This CDR3 comprises 14 residues. Trimming took off 2 bases at V and 4 bases at J, with 9 bases between the two ends. The CDR3 loop reads CASSYEYGNQPQHF. CDR3 bases: TGTGCCAGCAGTTACGAGTACGGGAATCAGCCCCAGCATTTT.

The chain couples TRBV25-1 to TRBJ1-4; D unclear. V lost 5 bases to trimming and J lost 7 bases, with 17 bases between them. The V gene's germline CDR1 is MGHDK and CDR2 SYGVNS. This CDR3 spans 15 amino acids. The CDR3 region has the DNA TGTGCCAGCAGTCCCCCGGTCCGGACCGGTGAAAAACTGTTTTTT. This translates into CASSPPVRTGEKLFF.

The chain employs TRBV6-4 and TRBJ2-1, with TRBD2 matching 16 bases. Trimming at V came to 4 bases and at J to 9 bases, leaving 6 bases not matched to a gene. Germline V gene lookup returns CDR1 MRHNA and CDR2 SNTAGT. The CDR3 runs 16 residues. CDR3 nucleotides: TGTGCCAGCAGTGTTGGGACTAGCGGGGGGGCAGGTGAGCAGTTCTTC. Its translation is CASSVGTSGGAGEQFF.

The chain recombines TRBV18 with TRBJ2-5; 9 nucleotides match TRBD1. This CDR3 contains 22 residues. Germline lookup yields CDR1 KGHSH and CDR2 LQKENI. V gave up 0 bases and J gave up 0 bases; unmatched junction bases: 20. The CDR3 loop reads CASSPPRPRDRVAYEYQETQYF. The CDR3 DNA sequence: TGTGCCAGCTCACCACCGAGGCCGCGGGACAGGGTCGCTTATGAGTACCAAGAGACCCAGTACTTC.

This chain connects TRBV4-1 to TRBJ1-5; TRBD1 matches 9 bases. This CDR3 is 17 amino acids long. In germline, CDR1 is MGHRA, CDR2 YSYEKL. With V trimmed by 3 bases and J by 7 bases, 13 bases remained unmatched. The CDR3 sequence is CASSQGITGGRDQPQHF. The DNA for the CDR3 is TGCGCCAGCAGCCAGGGGATTACAGGGGGCAGGGACCAGCCCCAGCATTTT.

CDR3 loop: CASSRLGQRVGSLHF. In DNA, the CDR3 is TGTGCCAGCAGTCGACTGGGACAACGGGTTGGGTCCCTCCACTTT. The genes are TRBV6-6 and TRBJ1-6; D is perhaps TRBD1 (6 bases). Looked up from germline, CDR1 is MNHNY and CDR2 is SVGAGI (reference sequence). V dropped 5 bases and J dropped 14 bases, with 22 bases sitting between them. The length of the CDR3 is 15 residues.

V is TRBV10-3 and J is TRBJ2-3; the match to TRBD1 covers 7 bases. The V and J ends lost 2 bases and 2 bases, in that order; junction bases with no gene match: 4. CDR3 size: 15 residues. From germline, CDR1 is ENHRY and CDR2 SYGVKD. CDR3 protein: CAISETGQITDTQYF. The DNA of the CDR3 is TGTGCCATCAGTGAGACGGGACAGATCACAGATACGCAGTATTTT.

V gene TRBV14 combines with J gene TRBJ1-2; D gene unclear. The germline V gene has CDR1 SGHDN and CDR2 FVKESK. The CDR3 contains 13 residues. The V gene lost 7 bases and the J gene lost 8 bases, with 17 bases spanning the gap. CDR3 loop: CASTPRASGGYTF. CDR3 DNA: TGTGCCAGCACTCCCCGGGCCTCGGGGGGCTACACCTTC.

This clone was detected a few times. The chain employs TRBV11-2 and TRBJ1-2; D unclear. Trimming took off 0 bases at V and 4 bases at J, with 6 bases between the two ends. Germline V gene lookup returns CDR1 SGHAT and CDR2 FQNNGV. This CDR3 has 13 amino acids. CDR3 in amino acids: CASSLEGPYGYTF. In DNA form, the CDR3 reads TGTGCCAGCAGCTTAGAAGGGCCCTATGGCTACACCTTC.

The CDR3 nucleotides are TGCGCCAGCAGAGACTCGGACGGATACTATGGCTACACCTTC. It specifies CASRDSDGYYGYTF. The chain combines TRBV10-2 with TRBJ1-2; D ambiguous. The CDR3 totals 14 residues. V was trimmed by 6 bases and J by 3 bases, leaving 14 bases between them. Germline V CDR1 and CDR2: WSHSY, SAAADI.

The rearrangement links TRBV9 to TRBJ2-3; D unclear. The CDR3 covers 15 residues. V gave up 0 bases and J gave up 2 bases, with 10 bases separating them. Germline CDR1 SGDLS, CDR2 YYNGEE. The DNA for the CDR3 is TGTGCCAGCAGCGTAGACGTGGCATCCACAGATACGCAGTATTTT. Translated: CASSVDVASTDTQYF.

The chain recombines TRBV5-1 with TRBJ2-3; 9 nucleotides agree with TRBD2. V shed 4 bases and J 2 bases; nucleotides not matched to a gene: 5. Germline lookup yields CDR1 SGHRS and CDR2 YFSETQ. The CDR3 runs to 15 residues. The CDR3 here is CASSEASGATDTQYF. CDR3 DNA sequence: TGCGCCAGCAGCGAGGCTAGCGGGGCCACAGATACGCAGTATTTT. Based on the CDR3 plus reference TRBV5-1 and TRBJ2-3, the full variable domain is KAGVTQTPRYLIKTRGQQVTLSCSPISGHRSVSWYQQTPGQGLQFLFEYFSETQRNKGNFPGRFSGRQFSNSRSEMNVSTLELGDSALYLCASSEASGATDTQYFGPGTRLTVL.

The CDR3 loop reads CASSEPQGDGYTF. CDR3 coding DNA: TGTGCCAGCAGTGAACCACAGGGAGACGGCTACACCTTC. This chain links TRBV2 with TRBJ1-2; weak D call: TRBD1 (6 bases). CDR1 SNHLY and CDR2 FYNNEI come from the germline V gene. This CDR3 has 13 amino acids. V shed 2 bases and J shed 8 bases, with 12 bases lying between them.

This chain links TRBV27 with TRBJ2-1; 12 positions agree with TRBD2. CDR3 size: 15 residues. Germline CDR1 reads MNHEY; CDR2 reads SMNVEV (reference sequence). With 5 bases clipped from V and 7 bases from J, the junction kept 6 bases outside the gene matches. The CDR3 spells CASSLAGGLRNEQFF. CDR3 in DNA: TGTGCCAGCAGTCTAGCGGGGGGGCTTCGAAATGAGCAGTTCTTC.

This clone was detected only once. The rearrangement links TRBV6-6 to TRBJ1-4; D unresolved. The CDR3 has 15 amino acids. CDR1 and CDR2 from the germline V gene are MNHNY and SVGAGI (reference sequence). Trimming took 6 bases from V and 8 from J, leaving 19 bases between them. The CDR3 loop reads CASSRVGVVGEKLFF. The CDR3, as DNA: TGTGCCAGCAGCCGCGTGGGAGTTGTCGGGGAAAAACTGTTTTTT.